A selection of T cell receptor beta chains follows, all from one sample in a study of tumour-infiltrating T cells in Burkitt lymphoma. Clones were read by immunoSEQ multiplex PCR, and TCRdb kept only the in-frame ones, dropping some. Among tens of thousands of clones listed, around 30% were seen once. The specimen sequenced was tumor tissue. The receptors originated from a human donor with Burkitt lymphoma. Both conserved end residues are part of each CDR3. Fields, in order: CDR3 protein, V gene, J gene, clone size, CDR3 length. Expanded clones are given a class, and other clones once, few, many or no size at all.

CDR3: CASTMGQGVNYGYTF
V: TRBV19
J: TRBJ1-2
size: few
length: 15

CDR3: CASSLQGQETQYF
V: TRBV5-1
J: TRBJ2-5
size: few
length: 13

CDR3: CASSLGNALEKLFF
V: TRBV2
J: TRBJ1-4
size: few
length: 14

CDR3: CASSVGASRSTDTQYF
V: TRBV9
J: TRBJ2-3
size: NA
length: 16

CDR3: CASSQEWQLDNEQFF
V: TRBV4-1
J: TRBJ2-1
size: NA
length: 15

CDR3: CASSPDPRETQYF
V: TRBV4-3
J: TRBJ2-5
size: few
length: 13

CDR3: CATSRGTFGYTF
V: TRBV15
J: TRBJ1-2
size: few
length: 12

CDR3: CASSFALRTGDSNTEAFF
V: TRBV5-4
J: TRBJ1-1
size: NA
length: 18

CDR3: CASSQGNYGYTF
V: TRBV7-9
J: TRBJ1-2
size: NA
length: 12

CDR3: CASSPGRAYEQYF
V: TRBV7-2
J: TRBJ2-7
size: NA
length: 13

CDR3: CASSKALRDSVLANYGYTF
V: TRBV21-1
J: TRBJ1-2
size: NA
length: 19

CDR3: CASSPQTGGVQETQYF
V: TRBV18
J: TRBJ2-5
size: NA
length: 16

CDR3: CASSLSTLNQPQHF
V: TRBV28
J: TRBJ1-5
size: NA
length: 14

CDR3: CASSRIAGTLDSSPLHF
V: TRBV4-3
J: TRBJ1-6
size: NA
length: 17

CDR3: CASSGRFLESYNEQFF
V: TRBV6-1
J: TRBJ2-1
size: NA
length: 16

CDR3: CASSLGGRGEQFF
V: TRBV7-2
J: TRBJ2-1
size: NA
length: 13

CDR3: CASSSGQARLAFF
V: TRBV5-6
J: TRBJ1-1
size: medium-sized
length: 13

CDR3: CASSQASGAGTGELFF
V: TRBV4-2
J: TRBJ2-2
size: few
length: 16

CDR3: CASSPGNDEQFF
V: TRBV6-6
J: TRBJ2-1
size: NA
length: 12

CDR3: CASSPRLADVSGANVLTF
V: TRBV5-5
J: TRBJ2-6
size: NA
length: 18

CDR3: CASSPAKETQYF
V: TRBV7-2
J: TRBJ2-5
size: few
length: 12

CDR3: CAVGGANVLTF
V: TRBV19
J: TRBJ2-6
size: NA
length: 11

CDR3: CASSGQGPEKLFF
V: TRBV19
J: TRBJ1-4
size: few
length: 13

CDR3: CASSLGPAATNEKLFF
V: TRBV4-1
J: TRBJ1-4
size: NA
length: 16

CDR3: CASTPSGLGVYEQYF
V: TRBV2
J: TRBJ2-7
size: NA
length: 15

CDR3: CASSQDAAAGDTQYF
V: TRBV4-3
J: TRBJ2-3
size: few
length: 15

CDR3: CAISESKSSSRYTF
V: TRBV10-3
J: TRBJ1-2
size: NA
length: 14

CDR3: CASSPGLRNYGYTF
V: TRBV5-6
J: TRBJ1-2
size: NA
length: 14

CDR3: CASSYSGQSIDEQYF
V: TRBV6-6
J: TRBJ2-7
size: few
length: 15

CDR3: CAQSKAGGPADTQYF
V: TRBV30
J: TRBJ2-3
size: few
length: 15

CDR3: CASSGQPPSYNEQFF
V: TRBV7-9
J: TRBJ2-1
size: few
length: 15

CDR3: CASSQEGVYGYTF
V: TRBV4-2
J: TRBJ1-2
size: NA
length: 13

CDR3: CASSQEGETQYF
V: TRBV14
J: TRBJ2-5
size: few
length: 12

CDR3: CSVDRLLYGYTF
V: TRBV29-1
J: TRBJ1-2
size: few
length: 12

CDR3: CASSSGPGDTQYF
V: TRBV5-4
J: TRBJ2-3
size: NA
length: 13

CDR3: CASSEPGMSYNEQFF
V: TRBV25-1
J: TRBJ2-1
size: few
length: 15

CDR3: CAWETASGNTIYF
V: TRBV30
J: TRBJ1-3
size: NA
length: 13

CDR3: CASSQDRGISGNTIYF
V: TRBV4-1
J: TRBJ1-3
size: few
length: 16

CDR3: CSVDGGTEAFF
V: TRBV29-1
J: TRBJ1-1
size: NA
length: 11

CDR3: CASTQDGATDTQYF
V: TRBV19
J: TRBJ2-3
size: NA
length: 14

CDR3: CASSRRQNTDTQYF
V: TRBV14
J: TRBJ2-3
size: few
length: 14

CDR3: CASSQRTALNTEAFF
V: TRBV4-3
J: TRBJ1-1
size: once
length: 15

CDR3: CASRIDRVPGQPQHF
V: TRBV2
J: TRBJ1-5
size: few
length: 15

CDR3: CASRRLGTGSMAEAFF
V: TRBV16
J: TRBJ1-1
size: few
length: 16

CDR3: CASSQGSESNQPQHF
V: TRBV4-2
J: TRBJ1-5
size: few
length: 15

CDR3: CASSFGANRGAGELFF
V: TRBV5-1
J: TRBJ2-2
size: once
length: 16

CDR3: CASTAGTLSYNEQFF
V: TRBV2
J: TRBJ2-1
size: few
length: 15

CDR3: CASNRGANYGYTF
V: TRBV7-9
J: TRBJ1-2
size: NA
length: 13

CDR3: CASDRTGNNQPQHF
V: TRBV19
J: TRBJ1-5
size: NA
length: 14

CDR3: CASSPLTGLRNEQYF
V: TRBV7-2
J: TRBJ2-7
size: NA
length: 15

CDR3: CASSLTWTEAFF
V: TRBV7-9
J: TRBJ1-1
size: few
length: 12

CDR3: CASSSGPSSYNEQFF
V: TRBV7-6
J: TRBJ2-1
size: NA
length: 15

CDR3: CASSLVIGGDTEAFF
V: TRBV5-1
J: TRBJ1-1
size: few
length: 15

CDR3: CASSPGTGYTF
V: TRBV18
J: TRBJ1-2
size: few
length: 11

CDR3: CASSYQGASKEQYF
V: TRBV7-2
J: TRBJ2-7
size: NA
length: 14

CDR3: CASSEYGTGWTGNTEAFF
V: TRBV25-1
J: TRBJ1-1
size: few
length: 18

CDR3: CASSPGGSYGYTF
V: TRBV4-1
J: TRBJ1-2
size: few
length: 13

CDR3: CASRNLGGTNEKLFF
V: TRBV6-5
J: TRBJ1-4
size: NA
length: 15

CDR3: CASSPLSGNYNEQFF
V: TRBV5-6
J: TRBJ2-1
size: once
length: 15

CDR3: CATRTLAGGQETQYF
V: TRBV10-3
J: TRBJ2-5
size: few
length: 15